The T cell receptor beta chain described here comes from a study of blood T cell repertoires in COVID-19. Libraries were prepared by immunoSEQ multiplex PCR; TCRdb keeps only in-frame clonotypes and omits some of them. There are about 150,000 clones in the sample; 75% to 90% occur only once, and about 15% lies in the top ten. Germline CDR1 SGHRS, CDR2 YFSETQ. V lost 4 bases and J lost 7; bases outside the gene matches: 12. The CDR3 extends over 15 amino acids. Sequences were obtained from peripheral blood. This chain connects TRBV5-1 to TRBJ2-3; 7 bases fit TRBD2. The clonotype comes from a woman aged 40 to 50 with acute or convalescent COVID-19. CDR3 bases: TGCGCCAGCAGCGATCGTCGGAGCGGGGAGAATACGCAGTATTTT. This sequence encodes CASSDRRSGENTQYF.